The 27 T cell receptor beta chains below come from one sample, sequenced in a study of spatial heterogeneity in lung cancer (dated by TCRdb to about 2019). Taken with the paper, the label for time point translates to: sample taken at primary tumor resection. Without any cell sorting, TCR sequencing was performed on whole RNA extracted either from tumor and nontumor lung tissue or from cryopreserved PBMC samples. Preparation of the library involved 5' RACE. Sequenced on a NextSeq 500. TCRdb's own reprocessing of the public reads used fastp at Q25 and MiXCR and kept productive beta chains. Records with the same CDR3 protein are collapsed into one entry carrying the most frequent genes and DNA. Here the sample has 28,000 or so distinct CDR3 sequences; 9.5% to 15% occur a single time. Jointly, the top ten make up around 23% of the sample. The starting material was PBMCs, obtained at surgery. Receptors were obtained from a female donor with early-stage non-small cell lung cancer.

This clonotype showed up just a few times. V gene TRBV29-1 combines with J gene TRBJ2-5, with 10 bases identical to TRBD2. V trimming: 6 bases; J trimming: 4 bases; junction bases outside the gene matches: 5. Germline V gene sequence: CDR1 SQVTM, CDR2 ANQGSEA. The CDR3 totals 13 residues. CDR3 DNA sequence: TGCAGCGTGCTAGCGGGAGCTATAGAGACCCAGTACTTC. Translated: CSVLAGAIETQYF.

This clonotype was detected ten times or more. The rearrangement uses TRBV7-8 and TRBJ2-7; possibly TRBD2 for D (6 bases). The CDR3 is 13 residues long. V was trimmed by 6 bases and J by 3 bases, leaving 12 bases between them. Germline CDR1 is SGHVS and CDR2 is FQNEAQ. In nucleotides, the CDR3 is TGTGCCAGCAGTTTGGAGGGGCACTACGAGCAGTACTTC. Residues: CASSLEGHYEQYF. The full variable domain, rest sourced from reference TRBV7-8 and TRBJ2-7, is GAGVSQSPRYKVAKRGQDVALRCDPISGHVSLFWYQQALGQGPEFLTYFQNEAQLDKSGLPSDRFFAERPEGSVSTLKIQRTQQEDSAVYLCASSLEGHYEQYFGPGTRLTVT.

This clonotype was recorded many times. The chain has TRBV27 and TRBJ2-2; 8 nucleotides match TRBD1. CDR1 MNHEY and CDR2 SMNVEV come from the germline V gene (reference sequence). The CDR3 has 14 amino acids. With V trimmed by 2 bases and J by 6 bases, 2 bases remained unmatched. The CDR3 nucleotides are TGTGCCAGCAGTTTACAGGGGGCTGCCGGGGAGCTGTTTTTT. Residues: CASSLQGAAGELFF.

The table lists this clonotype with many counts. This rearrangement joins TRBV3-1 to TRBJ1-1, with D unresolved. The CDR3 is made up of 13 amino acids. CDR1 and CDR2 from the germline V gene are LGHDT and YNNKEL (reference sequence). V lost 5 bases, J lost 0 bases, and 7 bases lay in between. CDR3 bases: TGTGCCAGCAGCAATACAGTGAACACTGAAGCTTTCTTT. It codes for CASSNTVNTEAFF.

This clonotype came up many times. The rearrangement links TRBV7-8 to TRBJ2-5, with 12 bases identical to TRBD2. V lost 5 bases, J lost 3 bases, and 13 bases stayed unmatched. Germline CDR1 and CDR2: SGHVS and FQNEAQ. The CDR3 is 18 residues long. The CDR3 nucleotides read TGTGCCAGCAGCCCACTCGGGGTGAGGACTAGCGGGGAAGAGACCCAGTACTTC. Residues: CASSPLGVRTSGEETQYF. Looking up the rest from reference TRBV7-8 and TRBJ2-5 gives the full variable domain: GAGVSQSPRYKVAKRGQDVALRCDPISGHVSLFWYQQALGQGPEFLTYFQNEAQLDKSGLPSDRFFAERPEGSVSTLKIQRTQQEDSAVYLCASSPLGVRTSGEETQYFGPGTRLLVL.

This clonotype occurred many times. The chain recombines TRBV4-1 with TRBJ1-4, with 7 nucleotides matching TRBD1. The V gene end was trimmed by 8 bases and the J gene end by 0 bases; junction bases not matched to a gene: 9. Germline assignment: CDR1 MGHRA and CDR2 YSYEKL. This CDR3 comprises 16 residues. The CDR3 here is CASGGRGDATNEKLFF. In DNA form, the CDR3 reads TGCGCCAGCGGGGGCAGGGGGGATGCAACTAATGAAAAACTGTTTTTT.

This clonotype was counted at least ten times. The CDR3 sequence is CASSEVNYEQYV. The CDR3 DNA follows: TGTGCCAGCAGTGAGGTCAACTACGAGCAGTACGTC. J is TRBJ2-7 and V is TRBV6-1; D remains unclear. The CDR3 is 12 residues long. Germline CDR1 is MNHNS and CDR2 is SASEGT. With 3 bases removed from V and 3 bases from J, the gap between germline ends came to 6 bases.

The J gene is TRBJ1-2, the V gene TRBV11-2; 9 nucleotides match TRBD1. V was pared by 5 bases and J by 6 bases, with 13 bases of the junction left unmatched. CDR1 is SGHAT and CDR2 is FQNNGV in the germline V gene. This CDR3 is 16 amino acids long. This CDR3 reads CASSPRLGDRENGYTF. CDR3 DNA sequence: TGTGCCAGCAGCCCCCGATTGGGGGACAGGGAAAATGGCTACACCTTC.

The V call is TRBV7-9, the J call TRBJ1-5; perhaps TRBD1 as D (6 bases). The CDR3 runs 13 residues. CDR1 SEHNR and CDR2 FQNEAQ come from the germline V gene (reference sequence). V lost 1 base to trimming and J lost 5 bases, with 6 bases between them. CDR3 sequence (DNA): TGTGCCAGCAGCTTAGGACAGGATCAGCCCCAGCATTTT. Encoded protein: CASSLGQDQPQHF.

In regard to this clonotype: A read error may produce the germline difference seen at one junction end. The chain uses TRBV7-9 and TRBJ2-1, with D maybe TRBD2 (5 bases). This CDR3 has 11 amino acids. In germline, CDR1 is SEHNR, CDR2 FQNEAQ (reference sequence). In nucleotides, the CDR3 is TGTGCCAGCAGCACGAGATTGGACTCCCTTTTC. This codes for CASSTRLDSLF. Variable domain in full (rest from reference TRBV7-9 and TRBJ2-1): DTGVSQNPRHKITKRGQNVTFRCDPISEHNRLYWYRQTLGQGPEFLTYFQNEAQLEKSRLLSDRFSAERPKGSFSTLEIQRTEQGDSAMYLCASSTRLDSLFGPGTRLTVL.

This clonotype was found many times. The CDR3 is CASSYRNQLRRSSYEQYF. In nucleotides, the CDR3 is TGTGCCAGCAGTTACCGGAACCAGCTCAGAAGGTCCTCCTACGAGCAGTACTTC. The chain carries TRBV6-2 or TRBV6-3 and TRBJ2-7; D is unresolved. V lost 2 bases and J lost 0, with 20 bases in between. The CDR3 is 18 residues long. The germline gives CDR1 MNHEY, CDR2 SVGEGT.

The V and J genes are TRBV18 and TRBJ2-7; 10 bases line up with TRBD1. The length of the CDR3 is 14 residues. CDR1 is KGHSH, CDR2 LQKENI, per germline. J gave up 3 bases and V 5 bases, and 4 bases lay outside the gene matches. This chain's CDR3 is CASSSGQGVYEQYV. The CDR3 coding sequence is TGTGCCAGCTCAAGTGGACAGGGGGTCTACGAGCAGTACGTC.

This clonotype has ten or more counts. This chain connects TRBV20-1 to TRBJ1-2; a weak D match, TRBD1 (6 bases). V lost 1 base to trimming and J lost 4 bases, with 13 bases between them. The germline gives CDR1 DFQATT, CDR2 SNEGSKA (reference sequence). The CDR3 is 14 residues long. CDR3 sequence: CSARGGGEGYGYTF. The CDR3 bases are TGCAGTGCTAGAGGAGGGGGAGAAGGCTATGGCTACACCTTC.

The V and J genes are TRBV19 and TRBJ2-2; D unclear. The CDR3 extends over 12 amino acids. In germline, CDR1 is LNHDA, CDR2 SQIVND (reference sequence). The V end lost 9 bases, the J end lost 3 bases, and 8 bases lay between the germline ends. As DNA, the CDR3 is TGTGCCAGCTTCAGATACACCGGGGAGCTGTTTTTT. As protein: CASFRYTGELFF. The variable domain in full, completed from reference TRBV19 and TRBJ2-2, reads DGGITQSPKYLFRKEGQNVTLSCEQNLNHDAMYWYRQDPGQGLRLIYYSQIVNDFQKGDIAEGYSVSREKKESFPLTVTSAQKNPTAFYLCASFRYTGELFFGEGSRLTVL.

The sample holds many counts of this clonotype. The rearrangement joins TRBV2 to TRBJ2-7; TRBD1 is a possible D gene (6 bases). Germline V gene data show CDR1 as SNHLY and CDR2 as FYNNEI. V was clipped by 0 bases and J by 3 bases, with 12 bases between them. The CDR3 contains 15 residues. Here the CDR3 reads CASSEASRGSYEQYF. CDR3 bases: TGTGCCAGCAGTGAAGCGAGTAGGGGGAGCTACGAGCAGTACTTC. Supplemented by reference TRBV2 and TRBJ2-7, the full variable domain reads EPEVTQTPSHQVTQMGQEVILRCVPISNHLYFYWYRQILGQKVEFLVSFYNNEISEKSEIFDDQFSVERPDGSNFTLKIRSTKLEDSAMYFCASSEASRGSYEQYFGPGTRLTVT.

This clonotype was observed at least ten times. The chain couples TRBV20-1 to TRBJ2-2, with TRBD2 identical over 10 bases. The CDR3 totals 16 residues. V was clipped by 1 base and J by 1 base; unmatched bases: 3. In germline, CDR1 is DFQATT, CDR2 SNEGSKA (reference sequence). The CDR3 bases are TGCAGTGCTAGAGTACTAGCGGGGCTGAACACCGGGGAGCTGTTTTTT. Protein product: CSARVLAGLNTGELFF.

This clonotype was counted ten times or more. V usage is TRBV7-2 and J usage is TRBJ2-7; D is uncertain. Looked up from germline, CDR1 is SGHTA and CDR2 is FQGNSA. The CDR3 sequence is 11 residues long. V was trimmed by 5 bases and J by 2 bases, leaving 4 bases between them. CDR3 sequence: CASSLTYEQYF. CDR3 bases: TGTGCCAGCAGCCTAACCTACGAGCAGTACTTC.

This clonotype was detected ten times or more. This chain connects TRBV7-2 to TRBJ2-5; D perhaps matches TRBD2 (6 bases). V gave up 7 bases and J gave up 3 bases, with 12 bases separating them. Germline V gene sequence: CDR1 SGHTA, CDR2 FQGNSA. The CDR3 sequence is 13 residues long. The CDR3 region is CASNKLAEETQYF. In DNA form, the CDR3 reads TGTGCCAGCAACAAATTAGCGGAAGAGACCCAGTACTTC.

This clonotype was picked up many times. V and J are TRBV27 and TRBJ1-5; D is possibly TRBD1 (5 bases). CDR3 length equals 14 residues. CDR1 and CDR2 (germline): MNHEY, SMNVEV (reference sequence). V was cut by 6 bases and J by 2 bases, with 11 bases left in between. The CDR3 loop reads CASSEVGGNQPQHF. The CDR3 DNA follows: TGTGCCAGCAGCGAGGTAGGGGGCAATCAGCCCCAGCATTTT.

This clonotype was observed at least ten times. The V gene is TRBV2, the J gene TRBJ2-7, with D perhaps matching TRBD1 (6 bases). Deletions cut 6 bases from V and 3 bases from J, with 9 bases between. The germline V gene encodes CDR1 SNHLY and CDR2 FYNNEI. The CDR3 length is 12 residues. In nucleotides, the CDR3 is TGTGCCAGCAGAGGACAGTACTACGAGCAGTACTTC. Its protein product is CASRGQYYEQYF.

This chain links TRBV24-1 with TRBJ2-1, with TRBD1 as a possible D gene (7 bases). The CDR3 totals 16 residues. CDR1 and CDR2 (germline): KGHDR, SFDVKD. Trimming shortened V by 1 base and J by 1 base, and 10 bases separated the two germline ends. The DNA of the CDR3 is TGTGCCACCAGTGATTTTGCAGGGGGGTCCTACAATGAGCAGTTCTTC. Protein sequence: CATSDFAGGSYNEQFF.

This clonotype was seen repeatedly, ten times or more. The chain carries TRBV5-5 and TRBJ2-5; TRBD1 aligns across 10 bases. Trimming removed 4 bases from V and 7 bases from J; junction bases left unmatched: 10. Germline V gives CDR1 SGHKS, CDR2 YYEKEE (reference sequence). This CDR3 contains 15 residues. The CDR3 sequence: CASSQWDRGVVTQYF. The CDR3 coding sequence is TGTGCCAGCAGCCAATGGGACAGGGGAGTTGTGACCCAGTACTTC.

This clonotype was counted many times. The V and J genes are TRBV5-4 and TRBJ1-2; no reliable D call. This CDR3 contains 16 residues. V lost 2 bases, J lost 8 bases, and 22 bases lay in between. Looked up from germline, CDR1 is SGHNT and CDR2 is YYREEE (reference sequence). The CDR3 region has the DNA TGTGCCAGCAGCTTTGAGAACCCAGCCCCTATTCAAGGCTACACCTTC. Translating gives CASSFENPAPIQGYTF.

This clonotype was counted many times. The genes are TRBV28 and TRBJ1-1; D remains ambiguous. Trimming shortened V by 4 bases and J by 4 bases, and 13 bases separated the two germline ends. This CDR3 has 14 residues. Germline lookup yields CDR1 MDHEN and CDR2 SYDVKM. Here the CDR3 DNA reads TGTGCCAGCAGTTCGACCTCCAAGGCCACTGAAGCTTTCTTT. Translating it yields CASSSTSKATEAFF.

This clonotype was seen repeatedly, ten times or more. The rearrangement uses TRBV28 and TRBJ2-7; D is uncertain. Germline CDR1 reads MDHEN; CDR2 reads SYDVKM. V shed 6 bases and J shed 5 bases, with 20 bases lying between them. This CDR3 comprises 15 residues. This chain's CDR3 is CASSESTGSAHEQYF. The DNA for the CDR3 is TGTGCCAGCAGCGAATCGACCGGGTCAGCCCACGAGCAGTACTTC.

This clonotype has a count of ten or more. CDR3 coding DNA: TGCGCCAGCAGCTTGGCCCAGGCAGGGACCCACGAGCAGTACTTC. It specifies CASSLAQAGTHEQYF. V is TRBV5-1 and J is TRBJ2-7; the D call may be TRBD1 or TRBD2 (5 bases each). This CDR3 contains 15 residues. Trimming left V 0 bases short and J 5 bases short, with 15 bases between. Germline loops: CDR1 SGHRS, CDR2 YFSETQ.

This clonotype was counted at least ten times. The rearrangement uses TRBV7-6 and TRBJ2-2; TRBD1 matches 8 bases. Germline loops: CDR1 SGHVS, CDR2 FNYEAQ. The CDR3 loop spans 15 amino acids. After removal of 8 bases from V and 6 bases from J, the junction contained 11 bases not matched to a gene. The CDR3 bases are TGTGCCAGCGCAGCCTGGACAGGGTTGGCCGGGGAGCTGTTTTTT. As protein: CASAAWTGLAGELFF.